Sequencing of this T cell receptor (beta chain) was carried out in a study of blood T cells in healthy people across ages. This clonotype was detected many times. A sample-barcoded 5' primer and a J-beta primer mix were used in a second PCR of roughly 7 to 11 cycles. A template-switch adaptor containing 12 random nucleotides labeled each cDNA molecule. Each CDR3 protein is one row after TCRdb ran MiXCR on the 5' RACE reads. Of approximately 680,000 distinct CDR3 sequences listed, around 32% are singletons. This CDR3 is 14 amino acids long. Germline loops: CDR1 SEHNR, CDR2 FQNEAQ (reference sequence). Losses at the gene ends were 10 bases for V and 4 bases for J; bases not matched to a gene: 8. All donors came from Russia, were Caucasian and healthy, and spanned ages roughly 6 to 95. Each sample yielded at least 6.5 million isolated PBMCs.

The TCR originated in a woman older than 75 in good health. This chain joins TRBV7-9 and TRBJ2-3, with 10 bases identical to TRBD2. Specimen: blood. CDR3 DNA: TGTGCCACAACCGAGCGGGGGGGCTCAGATACGCAGTATTTT. Amino acid sequence: CATTERGGSDTQYF.